These 28 T cell receptor beta chains were all obtained from the same sample, sequenced in a study of response to subunit inactivated influenza vaccine. Via MiXCR, TCRdb re-called the RT-PCR reads, giving one row per CDR3 protein. The repertoire holds approximately 300,000 distinct CDR3 sequences, roughly 22% seen once, with around 10% in the top ten. The sample was PBMCs from blood, taken approximately 20 months after vaccination. The receptor set was obtained from a man aged 45 to 70 who received an inactivated influenza vaccine.

This clonotype was observed a few times. The rearrangement joins TRBV5-1 to TRBJ1-1; D is unresolved. CDR3 length equals 17 residues. CDR1 and CDR2 from the germline V gene are SGHRS and YFSETQ. V shed 4 bases and J shed 1 base, with 20 bases lying between them. The CDR3 loop is CASSENSGREKNTEAFF. CDR3 in DNA: TGCGCCAGCAGCGAAAACTCCGGACGTGAGAAGAACACTGAAGCTTTCTTT.

The sample holds many counts of this clonotype. The chain carries TRBV20-1 and TRBJ1-2; D is unclear. Germline CDR1 and CDR2: DFQATT and SNEGSKA (reference sequence). The CDR3 is made up of 13 amino acids. V was pared by 8 bases and J by 2 bases, with 15 bases between. The CDR3 DNA sequence: TGCAGTTCTCCAACAGCGAAAAACTATGGCTACACCTTC. Its translation is CSSPTAKNYGYTF.

Only a few counts were recorded for this clonotype. The chain combines TRBV20-1 with TRBJ1-1, with D uncertain. In germline, CDR1 is DFQATT, CDR2 SNEGSKA (reference sequence). Trimming left V 7 bases short and J 1 base short, with 10 bases between. The CDR3 runs to 12 residues. CDR3 sequence: CSVIQPNTEAFF. In nucleotides, the CDR3 is TGCAGTGTAATCCAGCCGAACACTGAAGCTTTCTTT.

This chain uses TRBV3-1 with TRBJ2-3, with 7 nucleotides matching TRBD2. The trim removed 4 bases at V and 7 bases at J, leaving 14 bases unmatched. Germline V gene sequence: CDR1 LGHDT, CDR2 YNNKEL (reference sequence). The CDR3 loop spans 16 amino acids. The CDR3 DNA reads TGTGCCAGCAGCCGGGGGGGGTCCCGGCTTATGAATACGCAGTATTTT. Protein sequence: CASSRGGSRLMNTQYF.

V usage is TRBV6-2 or TRBV6-3 and J usage is TRBJ2-7, with D perhaps TRBD1 (6 bases). This CDR3 spans 14 amino acids. CDR1 is MNHEY, CDR2 SVGEGT, per germline. The ends were cut back, 7 bases at V and 3 bases at J, with 16 bases in the middle. CDR3 amino acids: CASTRDTAFYEQYF. CDR3 in DNA: TGTGCCAGCACTCGGGACACAGCGTTCTACGAGCAGTACTTC.

Of note for this clonotype: The germline gene is not matched at one end of the junction; a read error may be the cause. The V and J genes are TRBV15 and TRBJ2-1; TRBD2 agrees at 11 bases. Germline V lookup: CDR1 LNHNV, CDR2 YYDKDF (reference sequence). CDR3 length equals 15 residues. The CDR3: CATSGDSGRAGGQFF. The CDR3 DNA sequence: TGTGCCACCAGCGGAGATAGCGGGAGGGCCGGTGGGCAGTTCTTC.

This clonotype was observed a single time. The CDR3 DNA is TGCAGTGCTAGAGGCCTGGCTAGGGGGAGGGCCGGATCATCCAATGAGCAGTTCTTC. Protein: CSARGLARGRAGSSNEQFF. The chain joins TRBV20-1 to TRBJ2-1; D is possibly TRBD2 (7 bases). Per the germline V gene, CDR1 is DFQATT and CDR2 is SNEGSKA (reference sequence). Between the trimmed V and J ends, which lost 1 base and 6 bases, there was a span of 28 bases. This CDR3 is 19 amino acids long.

The V gene is TRBV28, the J gene TRBJ2-1, with a tentative D call TRBD2 (6 bases). The CDR3 is made up of 15 amino acids. V gave up 6 bases and J gave up 0 bases, with 12 bases separating them. The germline gives CDR1 MDHEN, CDR2 SYDVKM. CDR3 sequence (DNA): TGTGCCAGCAGACCGGACTACCTCTCCTACAATGAGCAGTTCTTC. Protein sequence: CASRPDYLSYNEQFF.

The rearrangement uses TRBV7-6 and TRBJ2-4, with 9 bases that match TRBD1. V lost 1 base and J lost 8; bases outside the gene matches: 12. Per germline, CDR1 SGHVS and CDR2 FNYEAQ. CDR3 length equals 17 residues. CDR3 DNA sequence: TGTGCCAGCAGCTTAGACGAACAGGGGGCTGGTGAGGACATTCAGTACTTC. Its translation: CASSLDEQGAGEDIQYF.

This clonotype was found a few times. V usage is TRBV20-1 and J usage is TRBJ1-6; perhaps TRBD1 as D (6 bases). Germline assignment: CDR1 DFQATT and CDR2 SNEGSKA (reference sequence). The CDR3 extends over 13 amino acids. Trimming took off 4 bases at V and 5 bases at J, with 9 bases between the two ends. This CDR3 is CSATGTHNSPLHF. In DNA, the CDR3 is TGCAGTGCTACCGGGACACATAATTCACCCCTCCACTTT.

The table lists this clonotype with a few counts. The chain recombines TRBV4-1 with TRBJ1-2; D is undetermined. Deletions cut 3 bases from V and 1 base from J, with 9 bases between. Germline V gene lookup returns CDR1 MGHRA and CDR2 YSYEKL. This CDR3 spans 14 amino acids. CDR3 nucleotides: TGCGCCAGCAGCCATGAGGGTCTTAACTATGGCTACACCTTC. This codes for CASSHEGLNYGYTF.

This clonotype was seen ten or more times. V usage is TRBV12-3 or TRBV12-4 and J usage is TRBJ1-1, with 7 bases identical to TRBD1. V was pared by 6 bases and J by 11 bases, with 12 bases of the junction left unmatched. The CDR3 loop spans 13 amino acids. CDR3 in amino acids: CASSPGQKSGAFF. The CDR3 nucleotides read TGTGCCAGCAGCCCGGGACAGAAATCAGGGGCTTTCTTT.

This clonotype was observed a few times. The V gene is TRBV9, the J gene TRBJ1-1; no definite D call. V was pared by 1 base and J by 2 bases, with 12 bases between. The germline gives CDR1 SGDLS, CDR2 YYNGEE. This CDR3 contains 15 residues. CDR3 residues: CASSVSQDLNTEAFF. In DNA, the CDR3 is TGTGCCAGCAGCGTATCTCAGGACCTAAACACTGAAGCTTTCTTT. The full variable domain, rest sourced from reference TRBV9 and TRBJ1-1, is DSGVTQTPKHLITATGQRVTLRCSPRSGDLSVYWYQQSLDQGLQFLIQYYNGEERAKGNILERFSAQQFPDLHSELNLSSLELGDSALYFCASSVSQDLNTEAFFGQGTRLTVV.

The rearrangement links TRBV4-1 to TRBJ2-1; D is possibly TRBD1 (6 bases). Between the trimmed V and J ends, which lost 1 base and 7 bases, there was a span of 14 bases. CDR3 length: 15 amino acids. Germline lookup yields CDR1 MGHRA and CDR2 YSYEKL. CDR3 coding DNA: TGCGCCAGCAGCCAAGGACAGGAGAAACCGAATGAGCAGTTCTTC. This gives the protein CASSQGQEKPNEQFF.

The V call is TRBV7-8, the J call TRBJ1-1, with a weak D call TRBD1 (6 bases). Deletions cut 2 bases from V and 3 bases from J, with 10 bases between. Per germline, CDR1 SGHVS and CDR2 FQNEAQ. This CDR3 contains 14 residues. The CDR3 DNA follows: TGTGCCAGCAGCTTAAGGACAGCGTACACTGAAGCTTTCTTT. This gives the protein CASSLRTAYTEAFF.

The V gene is TRBV5-1, the J gene TRBJ2-3, with a possible D match to TRBD1 (5 bases). Germline CDR1 SGHRS, CDR2 YFSETQ. With 1 base removed from V and 5 bases from J, the gap between germline ends came to 17 bases. The CDR3 is made up of 16 amino acids. CDR3 coding DNA: TGCGCCAGCAGCTTGAGCCCCTTAGGGGCCGGAGATACGCAGTATTTT. Protein product: CASSLSPLGAGDTQYF.

This clonotype was seen only a few times. The V call is TRBV6-2 or TRBV6-3, the J call TRBJ1-2; 9 bases agree with TRBD1. Per germline, CDR1 MNHEY and CDR2 SVGEGT. The ends lost 6 bases at V and 5 bases at J; junction bases unmatched: 7. CDR3 size: 14 residues. The CDR3 sequence: CASRSTGTGYGYTF. The CDR3 region has the DNA TGTGCCAGCAGGTCCACCGGGACAGGGTATGGCTACACCTTC.

This sequence joins TRBV20-1 and TRBJ1-2, with TRBD1 as a possible D gene (6 bases). V was clipped by 3 bases and J by 1 base, with 12 bases between them. Germline V lookup: CDR1 DFQATT, CDR2 SNEGSKA (reference sequence). The CDR3 extends over 14 amino acids. The CDR3 spells CSASFPGVNYGYTF. The CDR3 DNA follows: TGCAGTGCTAGTTTCCCAGGGGTTAACTATGGCTACACCTTC.

The chain is built from TRBV2 and TRBJ2-3; tentatively, D is TRBD1 or TRBD2 (5 bases each). Trimming removed 4 bases from V and 2 bases from J, with 13 bases in between. The CDR3 is 15 residues long. The germline V gene has CDR1 SNHLY and CDR2 FYNNEI. The CDR3 spells CASSGQRQDTDTQYF. CDR3 sequence (DNA): TGTGCCAGCAGTGGACAGCGGCAGGACACAGATACGCAGTATTTT.

This sequence joins TRBV20-1 and TRBJ2-5; D call uncertain. Germline V gene data show CDR1 as DFQATT and CDR2 as SNEGSKA (reference sequence). Trimming removed 0 bases from V and 8 bases from J, with 13 bases in between. There are 13 residues in the CDR3. The CDR3 protein is CSARESSAVTQYF. The CDR3 DNA follows: TGCAGTGCTAGAGAAAGCAGCGCCGTAACCCAGTACTTC.

The J gene is TRBJ2-3, the V gene TRBV7-2; no clear D. The V gene lost 2 bases and the J gene lost 5 bases, with 8 bases spanning the gap. This CDR3 is built from 13 residues. CDR1 is SGHTA and CDR2 is FQGNSA in the germline V gene. CDR3 loop: CASSLLGRDTQYF. The CDR3 DNA sequence: TGTGCCAGCAGCTTACTTGGACGAGATACGCAGTATTTT.

The CDR3 nucleotides are TGTGCCAGCAGAGGAGGGGAAAACGGCGAGCAGTACTTC. Translation gives CASRGGENGEQYF. The rearrangement links TRBV28 to TRBJ2-7, with D possibly being TRBD2 (6 bases). Germline CDR1 reads MDHEN; CDR2 reads SYDVKM. CDR3 size: 13 residues. Trimming took off 6 bases at V and 6 bases at J, with 15 bases between the two ends.

The chain has TRBV7-6 and TRBJ2-5, with 7 bases matching TRBD1. The junction had 5 bases not matched to a gene; V was cut back by 5 bases and J by 2 bases. The germline CDR1 and CDR2 sequences are SGHVS and FNYEAQ. The CDR3 is made up of 14 amino acids. CDR3: CASSIQGRQETQYF. CDR3 DNA: TGTGCCAGCAGCATACAGGGGCGGCAAGAGACCCAGTACTTC.

This clonotype has at least ten counts. V is TRBV12-3 or TRBV12-4 and J is TRBJ1-5; a possible D gene is TRBD1 (6 bases). V lost 6 bases and J 4 bases, leaving 13 bases between the germline ends. The CDR3 spans 14 residues. The CDR3 sequence: CASRQGQNNQPQHF. The CDR3 coding sequence is TGTGCCAGCAGACAAGGACAGAATAATCAGCCCCAGCATTTT.

The V gene is TRBV28, the J gene TRBJ2-7, with 11 bases identical to TRBD1. Germline assignment: CDR1 MDHEN and CDR2 SYDVKM. With V trimmed by 7 bases and J by 5 bases, 13 bases remained unmatched. CDR3 length: 16 residues. In nucleotides, the CDR3 is TGTGCCAGCACGGTAACCGGGACAGGGGGTCGGAACGAGCAGTACTTC. Residues: CASTVTGTGGRNEQYF.

This clonotype was detected only a few times. The chain has TRBV5-1 and TRBJ1-1; weak D call: TRBD1 (5 bases). Germline V gene data show CDR1 as SGHRS and CDR2 as YFSETQ. The ends were cut back, 4 bases at V and 1 base at J, with 14 bases in the middle. The CDR3 sequence is 15 residues long. The CDR3 reads CASSPMMDKNTEAFF. The DNA for the CDR3 is TGCGCCAGCAGCCCAATGATGGACAAGAACACTGAAGCTTTCTTT.

There are a few counts of this clonotype. The chain recombines TRBV5-4 with TRBJ2-5; D may match TRBD1 or TRBD2 (5 bases each). CDR1 is SGHNT and CDR2 is YYREEE in the germline V gene (reference sequence). This CDR3 is 13 amino acids long. Trimming stripped 5 bases from V and 7 bases from J, with 15 bases between. Written as DNA, the CDR3 is TGTGCCAGCAGTATACGAGGGGCGGTGACCCAGTACTTC. Residues: CASSIRGAVTQYF.

The rearrangement joins TRBV2 to TRBJ2-5, with D tentatively TRBD2 (5 bases). The CDR3 sequence is 15 residues long. CDR1 is SNHLY, CDR2 FYNNEI, per germline. Trimming removed 8 bases at V and 1 base at J, with 17 bases between. The CDR3 DNA follows: TGTGCCAGCCGGGCAAGCGGAAGCGCCCAAGAGACCCAGTACTTC. Its protein is CASRASGSAQETQYF.